The T cell receptor (beta chain) under discussion was sequenced for a study of identical twins. Points from the study as a whole: Invariant populations such as MAIT and iNKT cells could partly muddle zero-insertion analyses. A cross-sectional statistical analysis, not follow-up of the same donors, supported the conclusions.

There are a few counts of this clonotype. The antigen remains unidentified. Each cDNA held unique molecular identifiers, and template switching gave it a universal primer site. TCRdb fed the 5' RACE reads into MiXCR, producing one record per CDR3 protein. The data contain about 530,000 distinct CDR3 sequences, approximately 20% of them seen just once; the ten biggest clones take up around 0.47%. This sample was also put to use in a study of yellow fever vaccine responses in identical twins. From that second work: It has been reported that, in twins, the vaccine T cell response seemed partly convergent and partly personalized.

The TCR originated in a woman aged 18-35 years in good health. Sequenced material: CD4+ T cells sorted from blood.

CDR3 residues: CASSAFIYNEQFF. The CDR3 bases are TGTGCCAGCAGTGCCTTTATATACAATGAGCAGTTCTTC. The J gene is TRBJ2-1, the V gene TRBV6-1; D is undetermined. V shed 4 bases and J shed 4 bases, with 8 bases lying between them. Germline lookup yields CDR1 MNHNS and CDR2 SASEGT. The CDR3 spans 13 residues.